The source of this TCR beta chain is a study of blood T cell repertoires in COVID-19. On the study more broadly: The samples span acute and convalescent COVID-19 from the United States, Italy and Spain. In each case, the material was cDNA or gDNA derived from T cells, B-cell-depleted T cells, or PBMCs.

In the original workflow: Amplification from reference gene primers served as the basis for estimated nucleated cell counts. Clones were sequenced by immunoSEQ multiplex PCR, and TCRdb holds only the in-frame ones, with some missing. From that table come the V and J calls and clone size; the DNA was used to work out D and trimming. The profile shows about 220,000 clones, roughly 81% of them singletons. The CDR3 sequence is 18 residues long. The V gene's germline CDR1 is MNHNS and CDR2 SASEGT. With V trimmed by 2 bases and J by 3 bases, 12 bases remained unmatched. This chain links TRBV6-1 with TRBJ1-3; the match to TRBD1 covers 8 bases. The specimen sequenced was peripheral blood. The origin of this receptor is a man in his forties or fifties who had recovered from COVID-19. The CDR3 DNA follows: TGTGCCAGCAGTGAACGGAGACAGGGGTCTGGGGGTGGAAACACCATATATTTT. Translated, it gives CASSERRQGSGGGNTIYF.